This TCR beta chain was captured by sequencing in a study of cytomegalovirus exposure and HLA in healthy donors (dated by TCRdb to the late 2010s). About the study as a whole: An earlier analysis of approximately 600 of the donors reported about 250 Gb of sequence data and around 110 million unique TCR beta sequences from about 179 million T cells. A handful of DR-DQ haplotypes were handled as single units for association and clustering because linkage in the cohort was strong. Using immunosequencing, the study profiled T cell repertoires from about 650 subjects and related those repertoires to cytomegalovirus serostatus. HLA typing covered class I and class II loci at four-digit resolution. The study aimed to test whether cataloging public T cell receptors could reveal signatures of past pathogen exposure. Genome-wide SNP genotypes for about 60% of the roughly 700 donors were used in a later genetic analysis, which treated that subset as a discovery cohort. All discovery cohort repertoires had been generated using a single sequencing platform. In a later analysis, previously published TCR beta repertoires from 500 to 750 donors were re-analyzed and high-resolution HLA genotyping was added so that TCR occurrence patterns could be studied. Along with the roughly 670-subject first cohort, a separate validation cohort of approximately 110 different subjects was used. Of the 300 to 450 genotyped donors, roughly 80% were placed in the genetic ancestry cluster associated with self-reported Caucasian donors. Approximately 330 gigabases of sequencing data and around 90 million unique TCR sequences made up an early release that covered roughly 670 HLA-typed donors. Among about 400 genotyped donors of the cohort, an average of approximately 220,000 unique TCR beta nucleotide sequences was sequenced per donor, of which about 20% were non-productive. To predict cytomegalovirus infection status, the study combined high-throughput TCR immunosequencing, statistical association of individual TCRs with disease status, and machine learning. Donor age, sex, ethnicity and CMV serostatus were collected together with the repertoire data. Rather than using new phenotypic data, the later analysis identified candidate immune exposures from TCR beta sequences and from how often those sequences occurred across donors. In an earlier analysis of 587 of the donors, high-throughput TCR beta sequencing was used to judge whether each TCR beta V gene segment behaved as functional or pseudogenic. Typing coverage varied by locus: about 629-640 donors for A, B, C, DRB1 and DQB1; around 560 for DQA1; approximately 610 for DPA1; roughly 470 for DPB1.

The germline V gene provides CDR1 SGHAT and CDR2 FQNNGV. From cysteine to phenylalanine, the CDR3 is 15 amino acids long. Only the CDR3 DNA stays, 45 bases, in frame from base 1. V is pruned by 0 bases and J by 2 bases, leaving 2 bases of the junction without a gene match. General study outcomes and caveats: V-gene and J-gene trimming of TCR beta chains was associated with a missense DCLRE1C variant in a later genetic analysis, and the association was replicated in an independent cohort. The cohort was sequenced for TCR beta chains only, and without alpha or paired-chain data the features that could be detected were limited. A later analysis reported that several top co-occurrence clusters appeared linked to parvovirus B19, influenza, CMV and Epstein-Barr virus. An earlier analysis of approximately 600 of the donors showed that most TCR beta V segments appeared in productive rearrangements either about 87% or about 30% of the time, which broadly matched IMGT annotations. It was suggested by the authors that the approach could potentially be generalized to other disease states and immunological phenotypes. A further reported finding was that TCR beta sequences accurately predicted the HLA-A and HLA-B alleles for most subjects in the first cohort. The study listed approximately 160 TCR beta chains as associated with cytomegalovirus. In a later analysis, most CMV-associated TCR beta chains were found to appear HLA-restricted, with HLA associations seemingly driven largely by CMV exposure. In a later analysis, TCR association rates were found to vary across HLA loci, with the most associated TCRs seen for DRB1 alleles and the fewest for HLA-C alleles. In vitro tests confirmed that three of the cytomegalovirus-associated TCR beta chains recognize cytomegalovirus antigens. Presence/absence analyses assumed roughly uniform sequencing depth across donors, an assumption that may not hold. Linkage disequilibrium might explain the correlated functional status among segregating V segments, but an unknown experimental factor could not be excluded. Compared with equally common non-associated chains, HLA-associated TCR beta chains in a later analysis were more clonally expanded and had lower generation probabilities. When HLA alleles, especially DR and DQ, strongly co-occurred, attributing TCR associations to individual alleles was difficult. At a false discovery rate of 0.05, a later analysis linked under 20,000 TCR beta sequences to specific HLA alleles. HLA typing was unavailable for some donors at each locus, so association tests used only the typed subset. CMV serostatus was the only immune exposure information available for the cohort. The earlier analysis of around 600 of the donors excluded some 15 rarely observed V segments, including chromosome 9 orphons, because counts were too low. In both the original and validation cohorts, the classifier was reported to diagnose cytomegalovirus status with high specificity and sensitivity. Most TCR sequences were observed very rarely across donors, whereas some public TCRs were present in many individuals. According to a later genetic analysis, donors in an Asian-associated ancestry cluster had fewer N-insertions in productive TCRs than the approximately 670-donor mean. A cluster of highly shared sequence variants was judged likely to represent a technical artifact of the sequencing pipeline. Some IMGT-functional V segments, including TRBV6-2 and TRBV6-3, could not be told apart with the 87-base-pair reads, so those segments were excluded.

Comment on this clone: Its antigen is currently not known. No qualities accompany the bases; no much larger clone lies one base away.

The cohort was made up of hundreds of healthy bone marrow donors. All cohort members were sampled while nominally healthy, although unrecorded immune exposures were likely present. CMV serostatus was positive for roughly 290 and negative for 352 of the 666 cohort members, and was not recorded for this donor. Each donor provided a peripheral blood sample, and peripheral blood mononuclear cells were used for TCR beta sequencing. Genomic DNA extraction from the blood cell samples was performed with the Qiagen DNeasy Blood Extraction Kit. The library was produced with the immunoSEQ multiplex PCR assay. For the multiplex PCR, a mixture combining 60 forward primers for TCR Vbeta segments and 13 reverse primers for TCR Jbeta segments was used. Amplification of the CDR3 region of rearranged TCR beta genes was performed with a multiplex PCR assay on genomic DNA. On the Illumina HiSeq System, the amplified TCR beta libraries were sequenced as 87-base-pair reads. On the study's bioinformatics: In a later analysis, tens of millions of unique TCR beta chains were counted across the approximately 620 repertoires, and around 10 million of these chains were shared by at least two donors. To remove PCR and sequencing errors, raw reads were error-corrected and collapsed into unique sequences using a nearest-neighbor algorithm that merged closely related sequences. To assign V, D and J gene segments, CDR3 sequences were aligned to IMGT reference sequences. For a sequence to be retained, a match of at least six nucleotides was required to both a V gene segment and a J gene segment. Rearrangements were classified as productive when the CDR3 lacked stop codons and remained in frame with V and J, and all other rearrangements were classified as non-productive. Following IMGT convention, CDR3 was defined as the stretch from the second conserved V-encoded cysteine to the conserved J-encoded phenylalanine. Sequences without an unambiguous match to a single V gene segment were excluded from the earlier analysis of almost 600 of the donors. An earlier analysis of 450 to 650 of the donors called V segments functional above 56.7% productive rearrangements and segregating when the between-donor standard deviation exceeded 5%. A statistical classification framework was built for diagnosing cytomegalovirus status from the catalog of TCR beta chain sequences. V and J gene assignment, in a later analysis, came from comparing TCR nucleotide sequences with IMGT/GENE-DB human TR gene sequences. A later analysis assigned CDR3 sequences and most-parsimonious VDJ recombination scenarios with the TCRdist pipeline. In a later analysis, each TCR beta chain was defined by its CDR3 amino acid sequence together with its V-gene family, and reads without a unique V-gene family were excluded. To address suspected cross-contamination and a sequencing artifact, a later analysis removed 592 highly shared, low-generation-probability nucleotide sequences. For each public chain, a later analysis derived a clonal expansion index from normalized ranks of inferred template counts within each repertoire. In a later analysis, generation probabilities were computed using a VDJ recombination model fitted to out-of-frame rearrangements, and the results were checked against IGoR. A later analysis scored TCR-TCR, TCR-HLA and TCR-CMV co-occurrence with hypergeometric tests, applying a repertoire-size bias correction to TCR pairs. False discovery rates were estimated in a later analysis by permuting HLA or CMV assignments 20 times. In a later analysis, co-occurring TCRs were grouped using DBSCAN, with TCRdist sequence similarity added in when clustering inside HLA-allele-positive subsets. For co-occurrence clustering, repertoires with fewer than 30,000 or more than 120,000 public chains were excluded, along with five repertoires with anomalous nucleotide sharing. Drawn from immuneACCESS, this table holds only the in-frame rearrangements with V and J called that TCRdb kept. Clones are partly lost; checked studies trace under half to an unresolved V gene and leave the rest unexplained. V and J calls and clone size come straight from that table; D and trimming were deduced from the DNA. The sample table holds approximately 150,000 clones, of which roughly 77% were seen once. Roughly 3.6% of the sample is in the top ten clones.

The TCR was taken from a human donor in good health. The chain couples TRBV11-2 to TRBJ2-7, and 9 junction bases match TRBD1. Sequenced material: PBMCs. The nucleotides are TGTGCCAGCAGCTTAGATGGGACAGGGACCTACGAGCAGTACTTC. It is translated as CASSLDGTGTYEQYF.